This T cell receptor (beta chain) was identified during a study of cytomegalovirus exposure and HLA in healthy donors. Study information: Genetic ancestry analysis placed approximately 78% of the 400 or so donors that were genotyped in the Caucasian-associated cluster.

Concerning this clone itself: Its matching antigen is unknown.

This PCR relied on a set of 60 Vbeta primers and 13 Jbeta primers. Data came from immunoSEQ multiplex PCR; TCRdb stores just in-frame clones and leaves some out. The sample features approximately 58,000 clones, with approximately 5.1% in its top ten. Study results and limitations: Analyses of presence and absence presupposed an approximately uniform sequencing depth across donors.

Germline V gene data show CDR1 as MNHNS and CDR2 as SASEGT. V shed 4 bases and J shed 4 bases, with 4 bases lying between them. The CDR3 runs to 11 residues. The V and J genes are TRBV6-1 and TRBJ1-2; D not certain. The clonotype originates from a man aged 25 to 45 in good health and CMV-seropositive. Sequenced input: PBMCs. The CDR3 region is CASSASYGYTF. The CDR3, as DNA: TGTGCCAGCAGTGCCAGCTATGGCTACACCTTC.